Below are 14 T cell receptor beta chains sequenced from a single sample in a study of tumor-infiltrating lymphocytes in glioblastoma multiforme. Three nested ARM-PCR rounds with V-beta and C-beta primers built TCRB libraries. TCRdb used MiXCR to reprocess the multiplex PCR reads, holding one entry per CDR3 protein. Of about 13,000 distinct CDR3 sequences in the sample, 66% were seen once. The source material was brain tumor tissue. The receptors were sampled from a male donor with glioblastoma.

As to this clonotype: An end of the junction does not agree with germline; a read error may underlie this. The chain uses TRBV11-2 and TRBJ2-2, with D uncertain. Germline CDR1 reads SGHAT; CDR2 reads FQNNGV. This CDR3 is built from 14 residues. CDR3 in amino acids: CGSSLGLDPEELFF. DNA for the CDR3: TGTGGCAGCAGCTTAGGTCTAGATCCTGAGGAGCTGTTTTTT.

This clonotype was counted a few times. Given the absence of the conserved phenylalanine or tryptophan at the CDR3 end, a read error is likely. The rearrangement uses TRBV3-1 and TRBJ1-1; D is unclear. The CDR3 consists of 14 residues. CDR1 and CDR2 from the germline V gene are LGHDT and YNNKEL (reference sequence). Here the CDR3 reads CVSSSRLINTEAFL. CDR3 coding DNA: TGTGTCAGCAGCTCGCGACTGATTAACACTGAAGCTTTCCTT.

The CDR3 DNA reads TGCGCCAGCAGTGTTGACGGCTATAGCAATCAGCCCCAGCATTTT. Amino acids: CASSVDGYSNQPQHF. The chain couples TRBV10-2 to TRBJ1-5; no firm D call. The CDR3 is 15 amino acids. Between the trimmed V and J ends, which lost 4 bases and 0 bases, there was a span of 10 bases. From germline, CDR1 is WSHSY and CDR2 SAAADI.

This CDR3 is CIARTSGVTSGANVLTF. CDR3 sequence (DNA): TGCATTGCCCGTACTAGCGGAGTAACCTCTGGGGCCAACGTCCTGACTTTC. The chain carries TRBV20-1 and TRBJ2-6; 8 bases fit TRBD2. CDR3 length equals 17 residues. CDR1 and CDR2 from the germline V gene are DFQATT and SNEGSKA (reference sequence).

A word on this clonotype: Germline and junction disagree at one end, which may indicate a read error. The CDR3 sequence: CSSSRPGLTGMNEQLF. The CDR3 DNA follows: TGCAGTTCTAGTCGACCGGGACTAACGGGAATGAATGAGCAGCTCTTC. J is TRBJ2-1 and V is TRBV20-1; the match to TRBD2 covers 7 bases. CDR1 is DFQATT, CDR2 SNEGSKA, per germline (reference sequence). The CDR3 covers 16 residues.

Comment on this clonotype: A much more abundant neighbour one base away suggests this may be a read error. The V call is TRBV5-1, the J call TRBJ1-1; D is ambiguous. V dropped 0 bases and J dropped 8 bases, with 11 bases sitting between them. Germline assignment: CDR1 SGHRS and CDR2 YFSETQ. There are 13 residues in the CDR3. CDR3 coding DNA: TGCGCCAGCAGCTTGGGCAGGCGCGGCGAAGCTTTCTTT. Translating it yields CASSLGRRGEAFF.

J is TRBJ2-7 and V is TRBV5-6; possibly TRBD2 for D (5 bases). This CDR3 spans 11 amino acids. The V gene's germline CDR1 is SGHDT and CDR2 YYEEEE. V was clipped by 4 bases and J by 6 bases, with 8 bases between them. CDR3 nucleotide sequence: TGTGCCAGCAGCCTGGGAGCCGAGCAGTACTTC. Its protein product is CASSLGAEQYF.

For this clonotype: Mismatch with germline at one junction end may stem from a read error. The chain has TRBV6-5 and TRBJ2-2; 11 positions match TRBD2. The CDR3 sequence is 17 residues long. The V gene's germline CDR1 is MNHEY and CDR2 SVGAGI. CDR3 coding DNA: TGTGCCAGTAGTTCGACTAGCGGGAAGTCTAGAACCGGGGAGCTGTTTTTT. Its translation is CASSSTSGKSRTGELFF.

This clonotype was counted a single time. The V and J genes are TRBV12-3 or TRBV12-4 and TRBJ2-6, with unresolved D. The ends were cut back, 5 bases at V and 0 bases at J, with 20 bases in the middle. The CDR3 extends over 19 amino acids. The CDR3 spells CASSHSGSGKTSGANVLTF. The CDR3 DNA reads TGTGCCAGCAGTCACTCGGGCAGTGGGAAGACCTCTGGGGCCAACGTCCTGACTTTC.

Note on this clonotype: One end of the junction does not line up with germline, which may come from a read error. The chain is built from TRBV6-5 and TRBJ2-5; TRBD1 agrees at 7 bases. The germline CDR1 and CDR2 sequences are MNHEY and SVGAGI. CDR3 length equals 21 residues. The CDR3 spells CVSSYSRPWTGIVPYQETQYF. The CDR3 DNA reads as TGTGTCAGCAGTTACTCCCGACCTTGGACAGGAATTGTCCCATACCAAGAGACCCAGTACTTC.

This chain links TRBV12-3 or TRBV12-4 with TRBJ2-7; 10 bases are a match to TRBD2. This CDR3 region has 16 residues. V shed 8 bases and J 3 bases; nucleotides not matched to a gene: 13. Here the CDR3 reads CASCSGSSGRDYEQYF. The DNA for the CDR3 is TGTGCCAGCTGTTCCGGGTCTAGCGGGAGAGACTACGAGCAGTACTTC.

This clonotype rates as large. This chain connects TRBV11-1 to TRBJ2-7, with 10 bases that match TRBD1. This CDR3 is built from 16 residues. CDR1 is SGHAT and CDR2 is FQDESV in the germline V gene (reference sequence). Germline trimming cut 0 bases from V and 4 bases from J; bases unmatched to any gene: 6. The chain's CDR3 is CASSLARLDRGYEQYF. The CDR3 DNA reads TGTGCCAGCAGCTTAGCGCGTCTGGACAGGGGGTACGAGCAGTACTTC.

Turning to this clonotype: A read error is likely, as this CDR3 ends without the conserved phenylalanine or tryptophan. This chain joins TRBV6-6 and TRBJ2-4, with 7 bases lining up with TRBD1. Losses at the gene ends were 4 bases for V and 10 bases for J; bases not matched to a gene: 10. This CDR3 spans 14 amino acids. Germline V gene sequence: CDR1 MNHNY, CDR2 SVGAGI (reference sequence). The CDR3: CASSSYRGFDIQYL. For the CDR3, the DNA is TGTGCCAGCAGTTCATACAGGGGTTTTGATATTCAGTACTTA.

Points on this clonotype: The conserved final phenylalanine or tryptophan is absent from the CDR3, which likely points to a read error. No DNA is shown, since the ends of the CDR3 on it are uncertain; the CDR3 is the one TCRdb lists. The chain links TRBV12-3 or TRBV12-4 to TRBJ2-3. From its first to its last residue, the CDR3 has 12 amino acids. CDR3 in amino acids: CGSSLATDTRYL.